Sequencing of this TCR beta chain was carried out in a study of control samples from healthy donors and cancer patients. The sample holds a few counts of this clone. TCRdb's table, derived via immunoSEQ multiplex PCR, lists solely in-frame clones and lacks some. This sample has more than 75,000 clones, with about four fifths found just once. CDR1 and CDR2 (germline): SGHRS, YFSETQ. Trimming cost V 4 bases and J 1 base; bases outside gene matches: 9. The length of the CDR3 is 16 residues. The sample was PBMCs. The genes are TRBV5-1 and TRBJ2-5, with 8 positions matching TRBD1. This clonotype originated in a man between 65 and 85 years old with lung cancer. In nucleotides, the CDR3 is TGCGCCAGCAGCCTGAACCTAGACAGGGGCCAAGAGACCCAGTACTTC. This sequence encodes CASSLNLDRGQETQYF.